The present entry profiles one T cell receptor beta chain with its context. The data were taken from a study of blood T cell repertoires in COVID-19. Study-level background: Acute and convalescent COVID-19 samples came from the United States, Italy and Spain. Sample material is recorded as cDNA or gDNA derived from T cells, B-cell-depleted T cells, or PBMCs.

CDR3 length: 16 amino acids. The ends were cut back, 0 bases at V and 4 bases at J, with 16 bases in the middle. Germline V gives CDR1 SGHDN, CDR2 FVKESK. Authors' data handling: Cell counts per sample came from amplifying reference gene primers. Measured with immunoSEQ multiplex PCR; TCRdb has only the in-frame clones, and not every one. D and trimming come from the DNA, and the V and J calls and clone size come from that table. This table holds hundreds of thousands of clones, 70% to 90% found once. Sequences were obtained from peripheral blood. The chain carries TRBV14 and TRBJ2-7, with TRBD1 as a possible D gene (6 bases). The origin of this receptor is a woman in her 50s with active or convalescent COVID-19. The CDR3: CASSQDPPQGWYEQYF. The CDR3, as DNA: TGTGCCAGCAGCCAAGATCCGCCACAGGGATGGTACGAGCAGTACTTC. Based on the CDR3 plus reference TRBV14 and TRBJ2-7, the full variable domain is EAGVTQFPSHSVIEKGQTVTLRCDPISGHDNLYWYRRVMGKEIKFLLHFVKESKQDESGMPNNRFLAERTGGTYSTLKVQPAELEDSGVYFCASSQDPPQGWYEQYFGPGTRLTVT.